This T cell receptor (beta chain) was sequenced during a study of blood T cell repertoires in COVID-19 (dated by TCRdb to 2019 to 2021). Background for the entire study: Collaborator samples came from the United States, Italy and Spain and covered acute and convalescent phases of COVID-19. The samples were drawn from the first 160 participants of the ongoing ImmuneRACE study and from 1,254 subjects provided by 6 global collaborators. The prospective study material was composed of cDNA or gDNA derived from T cells, B-cell-depleted T cells, or PBMCs. A freely available public database, intended as a resource for researchers studying the immune response to SARS-CoV-2, is where the repertoires were released. Nearly every sample came with metadata listing a de-identified subject ID, COVID-19 status, age in years and sex. Where HLA class I and class II types were available, the types were taken from metadata supplied by the sample provider, not from assay-based typing. Subjects who had been exposed to COVID-19, were actively infected with it, or had recovered from it provided the deeply sampled blood TCRbeta repertoires that made up the dataset. The paper's findings and limits, for the study overall: How much clinical and demographic metadata was included differed by source and by participant, and the metadata was provided uncurated.

TCRbeta CDR3 regions were amplified from genomic DNA using the immunoSEQ Assay, a bias-controlled multiplex PCR. The published analysis was carried out like this. The number of nucleated cells in each sample was estimated from the amplification of reference gene primers within the assay. To quantify the absolute abundance of each unique TCRbeta CDR3 rearrangement, sequence reads were collapsed and filtered. For each sample, productive Simpson clonality was calculated as the square root of Simpson's diversity index over productive rearrangements. The immuneACCESS repertoire file appears here via TCRdb, limited to in-frame rearrangements. These files lack a portion of the clones; in checked studies, under half of the deficit traces to unresolved V genes, and the cause of the others is not known. V and J calls and clone size follow that table, whereas D and trimming were derived from the DNA. Counted in this sample were around 210,000 clones; about 90% of them appeared once. Around 1.5% of the sample comes from the top ten.

Whole blood was collected in K2EDTA tubes by collaborating institutions according to the institutions' own protocols. For TCRbeta analysis, collaborators shipped samples as frozen whole blood, isolated PBMCs, or DNA extracted from either of those sample types. At the junction V is shortened by 6 bases and J by 4 bases, with 9 bases in between. The CDR3 spans 12 residues, from the cysteine through the phenylalanine. The CDR3 DNA has 36 bases and is translated from base 1. The germline V gene encodes CDR1 SNHLY and CDR2 FYNNEI. Notes on this clone: Its binding antigen is unknown. Per-nucleotide qualities are absent, and no much larger clonotype sits a single base away.

Specimen: peripheral blood. The source is a man between 18 and 29 years old with active or convalescent COVID-19. The chain uses TRBV2 and TRBJ2-5; the D gene lacks a confident call. The bases are TGTGCCAGCAGCCTCCTTCCAGAGACCCAGTACTTC. Translated, this is CASSLLPETQYF.